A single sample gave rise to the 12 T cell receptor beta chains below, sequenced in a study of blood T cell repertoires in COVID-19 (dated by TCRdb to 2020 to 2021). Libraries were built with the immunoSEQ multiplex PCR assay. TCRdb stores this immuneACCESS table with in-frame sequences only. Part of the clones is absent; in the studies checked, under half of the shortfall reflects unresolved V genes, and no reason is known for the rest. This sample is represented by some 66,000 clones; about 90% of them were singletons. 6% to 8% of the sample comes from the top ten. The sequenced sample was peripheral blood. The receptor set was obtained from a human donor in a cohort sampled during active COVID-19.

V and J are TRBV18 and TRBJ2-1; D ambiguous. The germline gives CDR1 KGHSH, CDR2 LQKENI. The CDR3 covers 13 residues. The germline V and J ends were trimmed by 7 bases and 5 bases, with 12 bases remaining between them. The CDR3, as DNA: TGTGCCAGCTGCCTTGAGGCCGACAATGAGCAGTTCTTC. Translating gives CASCLEADNEQFF.

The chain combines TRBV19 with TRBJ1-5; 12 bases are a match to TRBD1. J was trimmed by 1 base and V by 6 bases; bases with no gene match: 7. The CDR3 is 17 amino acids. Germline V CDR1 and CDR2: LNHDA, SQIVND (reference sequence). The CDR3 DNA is TGTGCCAGTAGGGCCGGGACAGGGGGCTGGAGCAATCAGCCCCAGCATTTT. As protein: CASRAGTGGWSNQPQHF.

The DNA of the CDR3 is TGTGCCAGCAGTTGGACAGGGAAGAGCTCCTACGAGCAGTACTTC. It codes for CASSWTGKSSYEQYF. This chain uses TRBV6-2 or TRBV6-3 with TRBJ2-7, with 8 bases that match TRBD1. Germline CDR1 and CDR2: MNHEY and SVGEGT. J lost 0 bases, V lost 4 bases, and 5 bases had no gene match. This CDR3 has 15 amino acids.

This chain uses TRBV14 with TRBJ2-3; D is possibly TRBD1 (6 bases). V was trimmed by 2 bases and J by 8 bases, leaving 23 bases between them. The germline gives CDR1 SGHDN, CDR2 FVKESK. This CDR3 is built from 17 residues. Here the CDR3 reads CASSQSTGSLDRGTQYF. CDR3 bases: TGTGCCAGCAGCCAATCGACAGGTTCCCTTGACCGGGGTACGCAGTATTTT.

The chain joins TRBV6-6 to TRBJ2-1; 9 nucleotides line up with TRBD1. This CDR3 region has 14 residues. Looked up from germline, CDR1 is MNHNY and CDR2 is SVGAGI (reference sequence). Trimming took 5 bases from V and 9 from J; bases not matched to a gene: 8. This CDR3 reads CASSPGQGVVEQFF. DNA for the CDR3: TGTGCCAGCAGTCCGGGACAGGGAGTCGTTGAGCAGTTCTTC.

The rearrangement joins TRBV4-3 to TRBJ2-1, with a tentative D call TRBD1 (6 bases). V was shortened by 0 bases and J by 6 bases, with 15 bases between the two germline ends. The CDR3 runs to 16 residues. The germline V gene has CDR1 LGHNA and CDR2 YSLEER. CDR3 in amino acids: CASSQEQDSTGNEQFF. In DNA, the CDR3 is TGCGCCAGCAGCCAAGAACAGGACAGCACTGGCAATGAGCAGTTCTTC.

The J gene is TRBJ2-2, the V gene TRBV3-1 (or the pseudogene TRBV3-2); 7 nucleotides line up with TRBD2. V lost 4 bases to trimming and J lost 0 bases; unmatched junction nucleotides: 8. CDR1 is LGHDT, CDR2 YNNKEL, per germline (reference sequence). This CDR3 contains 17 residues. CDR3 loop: CASSPFTLASNTGELFF. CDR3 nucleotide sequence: TGTGCCAGCAGCCCATTCACACTAGCGTCGAACACCGGGGAGCTGTTTTTT.

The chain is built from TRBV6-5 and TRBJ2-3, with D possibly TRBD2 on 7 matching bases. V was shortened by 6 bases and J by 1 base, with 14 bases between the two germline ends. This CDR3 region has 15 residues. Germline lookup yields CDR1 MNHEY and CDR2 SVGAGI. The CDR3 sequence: CASSWSGTRTDTQYF. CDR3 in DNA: TGTGCCAGCAGCTGGAGCGGGACACGCACAGATACGCAGTATTTT.

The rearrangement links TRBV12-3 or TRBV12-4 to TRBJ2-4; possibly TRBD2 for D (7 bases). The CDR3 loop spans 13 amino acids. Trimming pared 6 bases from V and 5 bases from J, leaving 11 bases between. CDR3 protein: CASRWGGENIQYF. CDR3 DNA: TGTGCCAGCAGGTGGGGGGGCGAAAACATTCAGTACTTC.

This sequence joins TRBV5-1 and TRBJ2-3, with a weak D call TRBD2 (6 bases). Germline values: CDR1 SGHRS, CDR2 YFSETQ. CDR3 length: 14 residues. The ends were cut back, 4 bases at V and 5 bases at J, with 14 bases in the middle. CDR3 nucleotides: TGCGCCAGCAGCGGAGGGGCTAGCGAAGATACGCAGTATTTT. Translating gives CASSGGASEDTQYF.

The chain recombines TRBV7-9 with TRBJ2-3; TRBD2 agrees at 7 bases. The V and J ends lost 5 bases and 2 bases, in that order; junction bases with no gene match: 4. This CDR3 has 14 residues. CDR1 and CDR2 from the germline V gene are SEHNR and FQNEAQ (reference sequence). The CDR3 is CASSPGLHTDTQYF. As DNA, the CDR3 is TGTGCCAGCAGCCCGGGACTACACACAGATACGCAGTATTTT.

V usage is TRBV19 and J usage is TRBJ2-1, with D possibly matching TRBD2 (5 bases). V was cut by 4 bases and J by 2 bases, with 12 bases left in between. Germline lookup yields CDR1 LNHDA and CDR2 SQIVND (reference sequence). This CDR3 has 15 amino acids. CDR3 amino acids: CASSKSSATYNEQFF. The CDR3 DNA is TGTGCCAGTAGTAAGAGTAGCGCTACCTACAATGAGCAGTTCTTC.